These 19 T cell receptor beta chains were all obtained from the same sample, sequenced in a study of prognosis after radiotherapy for stage I lung cancer. From genomic DNA, TCR beta CDR3 was amplified by two-round multiplex PCR. The first PCR round targeted every TRBV and TRBJ gene with specific primers. TCRdb used MiXCR to reprocess the multiplex PCR reads, holding one entry per CDR3 protein. The table has about 18,000 distinct CDR3 sequences, roughly 46% seen once. Material: PBMCs, obtained before or after stereotactic body radiation therapy (not recorded which). These TCRs come from a donor of 50 years or more with non-small cell lung cancer.

With respect to this clonotype: Since a far larger clone is one base different, this is likely a read error. The V gene is TRBV6-2 or TRBV6-3, the J gene TRBJ1-5; TRBD1 is a possible D gene (6 bases). V gave up 8 bases and J gave up 13 bases, with 15 bases separating them. The CDR3 extends over 11 amino acids. Germline CDR1 is MNHEY and CDR2 is SVGEGT. CDR3 amino acids: CASGIQGHQHF. CDR3 bases: TGTGCCAGCGGTATACAGGGCCATCAGCATTTT.

V gene TRBV7-2 combines with J gene TRBJ2-7, with TRBD1 matching 9 bases. The germline V gene has CDR1 SGHTA and CDR2 FQGNSA. The V gene end was trimmed by 5 bases and the J gene end by 4 bases; junction bases not matched to a gene: 6. The length of the CDR3 is 14 residues. Here the CDR3 DNA reads TGTGCCAGCAGCCGTGGGACAGGGAGGTACGAGCAGTACTTC. It is translated as CASSRGTGRYEQYF.

Notes on this clonotype: A clone one base away is much larger, so this may be a read error. The CDR3 DNA reads as TGTGCCAGCAGCCAGGGACTAGCGGGGGGGTTCCAAGAGAACCAGTACTTC. Protein: CASSQGLAGGFQENQYF. This chain connects TRBV11-2 to TRBJ2-5, with 16 bases that match TRBD2. This CDR3 has 17 amino acids. Germline CDR1 reads SGHAT; CDR2 reads FQNNGV.

Within the sample, this clonotype is medium-sized. The V and J genes are TRBV6-2 or TRBV6-3 and TRBJ1-2; no definite D call. Trimming left V 4 bases short and J 0 bases short, with 24 bases between. This CDR3 region has 19 residues. The germline CDR1 and CDR2 sequences are MNHEY and SVGEGT. The CDR3 DNA reads TGTGCCAGCAGTTTACGAGGGTACCGCGATACGAGAGCTAACTATGGCTACACCTTC. Amino acids: CASSLRGYRDTRANYGYTF.

This clonotype has more than one count but fewer than ten. The V gene is TRBV6-1, the J gene TRBJ2-7; TRBD2 aligns across 12 bases. J lost 6 bases, V lost 5 bases, and 5 bases had no gene match. Per germline, CDR1 MNHNS and CDR2 SASEGT. This CDR3 has 14 amino acids. For the CDR3, the DNA is TGTGCCAGCAGTCTAGCGGGAGGGCCGTTCGAGCAGTACTTC. Translation gives CASSLAGGPFEQYF.

To note about this clonotype: A clone one base away is much larger, so this may be a read error. The chain employs TRBV3-1 and TRBJ2-7, with D unresolved. The V gene's germline CDR1 is LGHDT and CDR2 YNNKEL (reference sequence). This CDR3 region has 15 residues. Trimming cost V 1 base and J 0 bases, with 10 bases left between them. The CDR3 reads CASSQALGISYEQYF. The CDR3 nucleotides read TGTGCCAGCAGCCAAGCGTTGGGCATCTCCTACGAGCAGTACTTC.

This clonotype is medium-sized in the sample. This chain joins TRBV6-1 and TRBJ2-7; TRBD1 matches at 7 bases. CDR3 length: 14 amino acids. Germline V lookup: CDR1 MNHNS, CDR2 SASEGT. V was pared by 6 bases and J by 5 bases, with 10 bases of the junction left unmatched. The CDR3: CASRRQGMTDEQYF. The CDR3, as DNA: TGTGCCAGCAGACGACAGGGCATGACCGACGAGCAGTACTTC.

For this clonotype: It is likely a read error: a sequence one base away is far more abundant. The CDR3 DNA follows: TGTGCCACCTCAACCAAGGTGGGCACAGATACGCAGTATTTT. Its translation is CATSTKVGTDTQYF. V and J are TRBV6-9 and TRBJ2-3; D unclear. In germline, CDR1 is MNHGY, CDR2 SVAAGI. The CDR3 covers 14 residues. V dropped 10 bases and J dropped 1 base, with 15 bases sitting between them.

This clonotype was detected ten times or more. This chain joins TRBV10-3 and TRBJ1-6; TRBD1 matches at 7 bases. The V gene end was trimmed by 5 bases and the J gene end by 7 bases; junction bases not matched to a gene: 8. From germline, CDR1 is ENHRY and CDR2 SYGVKD. This CDR3 has 15 residues. The CDR3 sequence: CAISQDRERNSPLHF. CDR3 DNA sequence: TGTGCCATCAGTCAAGACAGGGAACGGAATTCACCCCTCCACTTT.

The table lists this clonotype with many counts. V usage is TRBV5-1 and J usage is TRBJ2-1; D is undetermined. The CDR3 contains 15 residues. Trimming took off 4 bases at V and 2 bases at J, with 13 bases between the two ends. From germline, CDR1 is SGHRS and CDR2 YFSETQ. The CDR3 bases are TGCGCCAGCAGCCCCCTAAGCCCAGCCTACAATGAGCAGTTCTTC. Translating it yields CASSPLSPAYNEQFF.

With respect to this clonotype: An end of the junction differs from the germline gene, which may be a read error. V gene TRBV27 combines with J gene TRBJ2-6, with D hard to call. Germline lookup yields CDR1 MNHEY and CDR2 SMNVEV (reference sequence). CDR3 length: 17 amino acids. The CDR3 reads CASSLVKGSSGANFLTF. The CDR3 bases are TGTGCCAGCAGTTTAGTAAAAGGAAGCTCTGGCGCCAACTTCCTGACTTTC.

As to this clonotype: This likely stems from a read error, as it lies one base from a far larger clone. The chain carries TRBV7-9 and TRBJ2-1, with 9 nucleotides matching TRBD2. The CDR3 contains 16 residues. Germline assignment: CDR1 SEHNR and CDR2 FQNEAQ (reference sequence). The junction had 10 bases not matched to a gene; V was cut back by 4 bases and J by 6 bases. CDR3: CASSSVAGTSLNEQFF. Written as DNA, the CDR3 is TGTGCCAGCAGCTCCGTCGCCGGGACTAGCCTCAATGAGCAGTTCTTC.

This clonotype was picked up many times. The chain combines TRBV19 with TRBJ1-2; no reliable D call. Germline V CDR1 and CDR2: LNHDA, SQIVND (reference sequence). V dropped 0 bases and J dropped 4 bases, with 12 bases sitting between them. The CDR3 contains 15 residues. The CDR3 region is CASSIDLTDRYGYTF. CDR3 bases: TGTGCCAGTAGTATAGATCTTACAGATCGCTATGGCTACACCTTC.

The chain's CDR3 is CASSYQGRSKETQYF. Here the CDR3 DNA reads TGTGCCAGCAGCTACCAGGGACGGAGCAAAGAGACCCAGTACTTC. The rearrangement uses TRBV5-4 and TRBJ2-5; the D call may be TRBD1 or TRBD2 (5 bases each). Germline lookup yields CDR1 SGHNT and CDR2 YYREEE (reference sequence). CDR3 length: 15 residues. The germline V and J ends were trimmed by 3 bases and 3 bases, with 15 bases remaining between them.

The chain employs TRBV6-2 or TRBV6-3 and TRBJ2-2, with a possible D match to TRBD1 (7 bases). Trimming stripped 0 bases from V and 10 bases from J, with 18 bases between. The CDR3 covers 16 residues. The germline CDR1 and CDR2 sequences are MNHEY and SVGEGT. The CDR3 protein is CASSYSPQGGTEELFF. The CDR3 bases are TGTGCCAGCAGTTACTCGCCCCAGGGGGGCACAGAGGAGCTGTTTTTT.

This clonotype was seen many times. The rearrangement links TRBV4-1 to TRBJ1-2, with a weak D call TRBD1 (6 bases). From germline, CDR1 is MGHRA and CDR2 YSYEKL. V lost 1 base to trimming and J lost 5 bases, with 11 bases between them. The CDR3 is 14 amino acids. In DNA form, the CDR3 reads TGCGCCAGCAGCCAAGGCAGGGGCGGGTATGGCTACACCTTC. This sequence encodes CASSQGRGGYGYTF.

The rearrangement uses TRBV6-1 and TRBJ2-2; D is possibly TRBD2 (5 bases). V lost 4 bases and J 9 bases, leaving 18 bases between the germline ends. Per germline, CDR1 MNHNS and CDR2 SASEGT. This CDR3 spans 15 amino acids. The CDR3 reads CASSGAAGEVRELFF. Here the CDR3 DNA reads TGTGCCAGCAGTGGAGCGGCGGGCGAGGTCCGGGAGCTGTTTTTT.

Remarks on this clonotype: One base separates it from a far larger clone, so it is likely a read error. The rearrangement links TRBV6-2 or TRBV6-3 to TRBJ2-1, with D maybe TRBD1 (7 bases). The germline gives CDR1 MNHEY, CDR2 SVGEGT. The CDR3 length is 14 residues. The germline V and J ends were trimmed by 6 bases and 10 bases, with 19 bases remaining between them. Here the CDR3 DNA reads TGTGCCAGCAGGCAGGGGGGCCAAAATTACGAGCAGTTCTTC. Amino acids: CASRQGGQNYEQFF.

This clonotype was counted at least ten times. The chain combines TRBV6-9 with TRBJ2-3, with D perhaps TRBD1 or TRBD2 (7 bases each). Germline V gene data show CDR1 as MNHGY and CDR2 as SVAAGI. Trimming removed 3 bases from V and 6 bases from J, with 19 bases in between. This CDR3 comprises 16 residues. CDR3 loop: CASSYRGGYESDTQYF. In DNA form, the CDR3 reads TGTGCCAGCAGTTACAGGGGGGGGTATGAGTCGGATACGCAGTATTTT.